These T cell receptor beta chains were read from a single sample in a study of CD8 T cells in Susac syndrome. TCRdb redid the calling of the immunoSEQ multiplex PCR reads with MiXCR, one entry per CDR3 protein. The sample has approximately 110,000 distinct CDR3 sequences; approximately 95% are singletons. The sequencing sample was made of CD8+ T cells from PBMCs. The receptors come from a human donor with multiple sclerosis. Both conserved end residues are part of each CDR3. A D gene is named only where the DNA matches it firmly. Expanded clones get a size class; other rows say once, few or many, or leave the size out.

TGTGCCAGCAGCGTAGTCGGGCGGGGGAACACAGATACGCAGTATTTT,CASSVVGRGNTDTQYF,TRBV9,TRBD2,.,TRBJ2-3
TGCAGCGGACGGACAGAGGAGGACAAAAACATTCAGTACTTC,CSGRTEEDKNIQYF,TRBV29-1,.,.,TRBJ2-4
TGTGCCAGCAGTTACTTGGGGACAGGGATCGACGAGCAGTACTTC,CASSYLGTGIDEQYF,TRBV12-3/TRBV12-4,TRBD1,.,TRBJ2-7
TGTGCCAGCAGTTTTCACTTTGAGCGGGATGGCTATGAGCAGTTCTTC,CASSFHFERDGYEQFF,TRBV12-3/TRBV12-4,TRBD2,.,TRBJ2-1
TGTGCCAGCAGGCTACATAGCAATCAGCCCCAGCATTTT,CASRLHSNQPQHF,TRBV27,.,.,TRBJ1-5
TGTGCCAGCAGCTTATCGTTAGCTAGCAATCAGCCCCAGCATTTT,CASSLSLASNQPQHF,TRBV7-2,.,.,TRBJ1-5
TGTGCCAGCAGCTTCGGGGCGAATAATGAGCAGTTCTTC,CASSFGANNEQFF,TRBV5-6,.,.,TRBJ2-1
TGTGCCACCAGCAGGGGGGGCGGTGGTCAGCCCCAGCATTTT,CATSRGGGGQPQHF,TRBV15,.,.,TRBJ1-5
TGTGCCAGTAGTGATACAGGGGAGGTGAACACTGAAGCTTTCTTT,CASSDTGEVNTEAFF,TRBV19,TRBD1,.,TRBJ1-1
TGTGCCAGCAGCTCCCTACACGACAGGGGGCGGTACGAGCAGTACTTC,CASSSLHDRGRYEQYF,TRBV7-9,TRBD1,.,TRBJ2-7
TGTGCCAGCAGCTTAGCGGAAGTCATCGGCGGGGAGCTGTTTTTT,CASSLAEVIGGELFF,TRBV7-9,.,.,TRBJ2-2
TGTGCCAGCAGTTTATGGGCAGACGGTAGCAATCAGCCCCAGCATTTT,CASSLWADGSNQPQHF,TRBV27,.,.,TRBJ1-5
TGCGCCAGCAGCCAAGTACCGACAGGATATAGCAATCAGCCCCAGCATTTT,CASSQVPTGYSNQPQHF,TRBV4-1,.,.,TRBJ1-5
TGCAGTGCTTCCTGGGACCTGGGGAATGAGCAGTTCTTC,CSASWDLGNEQFF,TRBV20-1,.,once,TRBJ2-1
TGTGCCAGCAGCCAAGATAGTTGGGCAGGGGGCGAGCAGTACTTC,CASSQDSWAGGEQYF,TRBV3-1,TRBD1,.,TRBJ2-7
TGTGCCAGCAGCTTAGCGCAGGGCAGGGCCTCAGATACGCAGTATTTT,CASSLAQGRASDTQYF,TRBV7-8,.,once,TRBJ2-3
TGCGCCAGCAGCCAATTGGACAGGCTGAGCTATGGCTACACCTTC,CASSQLDRLSYGYTF,TRBV4-1,TRBD1,.,TRBJ1-2
TGCGCCAGCAGCCACAGGGGGGGAAATGAAAAACTGTTTTTT,CASSHRGGNEKLFF,TRBV4-1,TRBD1,.,TRBJ1-4
TGTGCCAGCAGGACAGGACATGAAGCTTTCTTT,CASRTGHEAFF,TRBV12-3/TRBV12-4,.,.,TRBJ1-1
TGTGCCAGCAGTTTAGCGGGGCCAGAAGCTTTCTTT,CASSLAGPEAFF,TRBV12-3/TRBV12-4,.,.,TRBJ1-1
TGTGCCACCAGTGTGGCGGAGGGAGATACGCAGTATTTT,CATSVAEGDTQYF,TRBV24-1,.,.,TRBJ2-3
TGTGCCAGCAGTTCCGGGCAGGATGAAAAACTGTTTTTT,CASSSGQDEKLFF,TRBV7-9,.,.,TRBJ1-4
TGTGCCAGCAGCTTTGTCCCCGGGGACAGGGAGGGTCCCTATAATTCACCCCTCCACTTT,CASSFVPGDREGPYNSPLHF,TRBV13,TRBD1,.,TRBJ1-6
TGTGCCAGCACTCACGCGGTCGGCGGGACTAGCACAGATACGCAGTATTTT,CASTHAVGGTSTDTQYF,TRBV12-3/TRBV12-4,.,.,TRBJ2-3
TGTGCCAGCAGCGGCCTAACCAGGGGGCCCTATGGCTACACCTTC,CASSGLTRGPYGYTF,TRBV2,TRBD1,.,TRBJ1-2
TGTGCCAGCAGTTACCTTCTAACAGGGACTGGGGCCAACGTCCTGACTTTC,CASSYLLTGTGANVLTF,TRBV6-5,.,.,TRBJ2-6
TGTGCCAGCAACCCGGTGGGCAGAGCCTACGAGCAGTACTTC,CASNPVGRAYEQYF,TRBV28,.,.,TRBJ2-7
TGTGCCAGCAGTGACCGGGACTTCAGCTCCTACGAGCAGTACTTC,CASSDRDFSSYEQYF,TRBV6-1,.,once,TRBJ2-7
TGTGCCAGCAGTTTAACGCCCAGGGGGGCTGATGAAAAACTGTTTTTT,CASSLTPRGADEKLFF,TRBV28,TRBD1,.,TRBJ1-4
TGTGCCAGCAGCGGGAGCGGGACTCGCACAGATACGCAGTATTTT,CASSGSGTRTDTQYF,TRBV9,TRBD2,once,TRBJ2-3
TGCGCCAGCAGCCACCGGGACCCATATGACTCTGGAAACACCATATATTTT,CASSHRDPYDSGNTIYF,TRBV4-1,.,.,TRBJ1-3
TGTGCCAGCAGCGTAGCGGTCGTTGACAATGAGCAGTTCTTC,CASSVAVVDNEQFF,TRBV9,.,.,TRBJ2-1
TGCGCCAGCACCAAGACAGGAGGAAATGAGCAGTTCTTC,CASTKTGGNEQFF,TRBV10-2,.,.,TRBJ2-1
TGTGCCAGCAGTAACGTAAGGGACCACACTGAAGCTTTCTTT,CASSNVRDHTEAFF,TRBV12-3/TRBV12-4,.,.,TRBJ1-1
TGTGCCAGCAGTTCCACCCGAGCCGGGTTGCTGAACACTGAAGCTTTCTTT,CASSSTRAGLLNTEAFF,TRBV7-9,.,.,TRBJ1-1
TGTGCCAGCAGCTTAGAGGGCACCAACACTGAAGCTTTCTTT,CASSLEGTNTEAFF,TRBV13,.,medium-sized,TRBJ1-1
TGTGCCAGCGATTCCAGGGGGTGGGCCTACGAGCAGTACTTC,CASDSRGWAYEQYF,TRBV28,TRBD1,.,TRBJ2-7
TGTGCCGGCAGCCCACACCCCTCGTCTGGGAATAACTATGGCTACACCTTC,CAGSPHPSSGNNYGYTF,TRBV9,.,.,TRBJ1-2
TGCGCCAGCAGCTTGGCAGACTATGGCTACACCTTC,CASSLADYGYTF,TRBV5-1,.,.,TRBJ1-2
TGTGCCAGCAGCACTCCTAGCACAGATACGCAGTATTTT,CASSTPSTDTQYF,TRBV9,.,.,TRBJ2-3
TGTGCCAGCAGCCCACAGGGTTGGGCACCCAATTCACCCCTCCACTTT,CASSPQGWAPNSPLHF,TRBV13,.,.,TRBJ1-6
TGTGCCAGCAGCTCCCGGGGGGGCCCAGATACGCAGTATTTT,CASSSRGGPDTQYF,TRBV9,TRBD2,.,TRBJ2-3
TGTGCCAGTAGTGGGCACAGGGTCGACGAGCAGTACTTC,CASSGHRVDEQYF,TRBV19,.,.,TRBJ2-7
TGTGCCAGTAGAACCGGACAGGGAGGGAACACTGAAGCTTTCTTT,CASRTGQGGNTEAFF,TRBV19,TRBD1,.,TRBJ1-1
TGCGCCAGCAGCTTGGCCTCAAGGGGGCGCGAGCAGTACTTC,CASSLASRGREQYF,TRBV5-1,TRBD1,few,TRBJ2-7